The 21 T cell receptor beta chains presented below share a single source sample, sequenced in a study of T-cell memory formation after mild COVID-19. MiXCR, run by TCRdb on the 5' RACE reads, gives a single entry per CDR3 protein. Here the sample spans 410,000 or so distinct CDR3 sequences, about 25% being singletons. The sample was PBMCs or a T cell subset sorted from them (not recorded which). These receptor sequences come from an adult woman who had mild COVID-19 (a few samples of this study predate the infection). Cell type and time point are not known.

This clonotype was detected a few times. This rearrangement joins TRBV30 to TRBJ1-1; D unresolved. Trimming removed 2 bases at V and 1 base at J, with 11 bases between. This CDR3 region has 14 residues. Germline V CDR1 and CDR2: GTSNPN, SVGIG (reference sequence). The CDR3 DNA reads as TGTGCCTGGAGTACCGGGCTGGGGAACACTGAAGCTTTCTTT. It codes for CAWSTGLGNTEAFF.

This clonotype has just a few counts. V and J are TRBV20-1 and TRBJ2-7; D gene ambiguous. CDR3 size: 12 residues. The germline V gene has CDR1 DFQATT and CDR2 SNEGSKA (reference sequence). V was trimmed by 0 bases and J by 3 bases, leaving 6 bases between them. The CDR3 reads CSARDPSYEQYF. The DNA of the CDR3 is TGCAGTGCTAGAGATCCCAGCTACGAGCAGTACTTC.

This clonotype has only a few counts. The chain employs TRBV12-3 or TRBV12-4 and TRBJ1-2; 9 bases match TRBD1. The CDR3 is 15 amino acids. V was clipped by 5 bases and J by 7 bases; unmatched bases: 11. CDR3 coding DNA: TGTGCCAGCAGTCAGACAGGGGGGCCTCGGAGTGGCTACACCTTC. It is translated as CASSQTGGPRSGYTF.

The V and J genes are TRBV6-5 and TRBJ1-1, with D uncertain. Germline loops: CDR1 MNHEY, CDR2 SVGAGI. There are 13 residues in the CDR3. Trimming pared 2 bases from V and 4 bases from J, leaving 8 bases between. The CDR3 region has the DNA TGTGCCAGCAGTTACCAAGGTCGCACTGAAGCTTTCTTT. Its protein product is CASSYQGRTEAFF.

The CDR3 region is CASSQAVAGGHDNEQFF. In DNA form, the CDR3 reads TGCGCCAGCAGCCAAGCAGTAGCGGGAGGACACGACAATGAGCAGTTCTTC. The chain joins TRBV4-3 to TRBJ2-1, with 10 nucleotides matching TRBD2. J was trimmed by 5 bases and V by 1 base; bases with no gene match: 8. Germline assignment: CDR1 LGHNA and CDR2 YSLEER. The CDR3 length is 17 residues.

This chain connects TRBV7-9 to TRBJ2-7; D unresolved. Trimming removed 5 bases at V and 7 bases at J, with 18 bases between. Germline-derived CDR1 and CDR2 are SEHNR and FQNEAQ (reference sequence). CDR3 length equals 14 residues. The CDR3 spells CASSQASGSGEQYF. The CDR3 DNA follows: TGTGCCAGCAGCCAAGCGTCCGGGTCCGGTGAGCAGTACTTC.

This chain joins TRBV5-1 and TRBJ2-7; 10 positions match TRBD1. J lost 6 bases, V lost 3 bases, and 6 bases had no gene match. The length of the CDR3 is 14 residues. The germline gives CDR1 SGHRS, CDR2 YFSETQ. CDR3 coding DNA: TGCGCCAGCAGCTCCGGGACAGGGGATGCCGAGCAGTACTTC. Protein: CASSSGTGDAEQYF.

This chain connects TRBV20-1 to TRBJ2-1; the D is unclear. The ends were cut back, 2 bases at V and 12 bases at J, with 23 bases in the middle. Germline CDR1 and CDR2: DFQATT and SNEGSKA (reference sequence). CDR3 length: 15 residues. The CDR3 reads CSARIALELSRGQFF. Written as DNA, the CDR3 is TGCAGTGCTAGAATTGCCCTAGAATTGTCCAGAGGGCAGTTCTTC.

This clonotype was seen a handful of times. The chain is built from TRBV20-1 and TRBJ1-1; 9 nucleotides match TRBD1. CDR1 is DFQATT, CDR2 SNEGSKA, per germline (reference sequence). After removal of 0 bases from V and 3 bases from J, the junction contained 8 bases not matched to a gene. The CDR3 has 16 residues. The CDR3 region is CSARDPTGGRDTEAFF. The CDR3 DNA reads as TGCAGTGCTAGAGACCCTACAGGGGGCCGGGACACTGAAGCTTTCTTT.

The CDR3: CAWSQGEKHYEQYF. CDR3 coding DNA: TGTGCCTGGAGTCAGGGGGAGAAACACTACGAGCAGTACTTC. This rearrangement joins TRBV30 to TRBJ2-7; 7 bases fit TRBD1. Germline V gives CDR1 GTSNPN, CDR2 SVGIG (reference sequence). The CDR3 sequence is 14 residues long. The V and J ends lost 2 bases and 3 bases, in that order; junction bases with no gene match: 7.

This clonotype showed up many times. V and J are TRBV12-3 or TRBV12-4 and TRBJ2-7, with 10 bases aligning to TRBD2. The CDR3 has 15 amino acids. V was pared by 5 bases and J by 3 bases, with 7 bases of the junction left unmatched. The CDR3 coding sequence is TGTGCCAGCAGTCCTCGACTAGCGGGTAACTACGAGCAGTACTTC. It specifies CASSPRLAGNYEQYF.

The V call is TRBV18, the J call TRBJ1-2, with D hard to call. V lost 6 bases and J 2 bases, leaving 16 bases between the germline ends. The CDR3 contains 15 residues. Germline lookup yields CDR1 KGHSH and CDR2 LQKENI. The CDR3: CASSPVEGPNYGYTF. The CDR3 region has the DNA TGTGCCAGCTCCCCAGTGGAGGGCCCCAACTATGGCTACACCTTC.

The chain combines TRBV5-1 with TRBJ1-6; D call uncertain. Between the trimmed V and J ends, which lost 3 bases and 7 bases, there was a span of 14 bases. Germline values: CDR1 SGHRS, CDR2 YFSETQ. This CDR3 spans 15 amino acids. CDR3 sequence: CASSSDSRRNSPLHF. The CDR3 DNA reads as TGCGCCAGCAGCTCTGACTCCCGGAGAAATTCACCCCTCCACTTT.

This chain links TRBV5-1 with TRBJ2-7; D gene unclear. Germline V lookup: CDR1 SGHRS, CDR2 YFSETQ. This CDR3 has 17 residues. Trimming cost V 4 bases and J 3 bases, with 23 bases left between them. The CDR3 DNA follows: TGCGCCAGCAGCCAGCAATCATGGCTTCCTGACTTCTACGAGCAGTACTTC. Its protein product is CASSQQSWLPDFYEQYF.

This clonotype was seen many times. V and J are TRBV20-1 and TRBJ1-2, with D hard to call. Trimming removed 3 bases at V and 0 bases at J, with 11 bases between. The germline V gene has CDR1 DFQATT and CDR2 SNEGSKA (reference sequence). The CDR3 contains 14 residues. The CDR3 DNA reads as TGCAGTGCTAGTAGGACGCTTACTAACTATGGCTACACCTTC. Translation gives CSASRTLTNYGYTF.

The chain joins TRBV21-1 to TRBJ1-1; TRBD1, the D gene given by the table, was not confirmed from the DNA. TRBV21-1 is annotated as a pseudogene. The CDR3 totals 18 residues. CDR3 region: CASSKGRDRGIWNTEAFF. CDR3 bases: TGTGCCAGCAGCAAAGGACGGGACAGGGGTATATGGAACACTGAAGCTTTCTTT.

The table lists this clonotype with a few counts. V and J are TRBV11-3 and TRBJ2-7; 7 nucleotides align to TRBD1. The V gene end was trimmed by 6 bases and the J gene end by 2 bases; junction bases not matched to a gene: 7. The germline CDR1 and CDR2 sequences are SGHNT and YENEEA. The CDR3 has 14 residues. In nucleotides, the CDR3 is TGTGCCAGCAGTGACAGGGCTGTCACCTACGAGCAGTACTTC. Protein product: CASSDRAVTYEQYF.

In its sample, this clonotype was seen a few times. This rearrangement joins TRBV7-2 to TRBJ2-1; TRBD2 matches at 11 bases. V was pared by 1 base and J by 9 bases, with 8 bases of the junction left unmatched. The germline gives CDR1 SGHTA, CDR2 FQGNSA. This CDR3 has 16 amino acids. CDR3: CASSLGPPSGRTEQFF. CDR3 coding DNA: TGTGCCAGCAGCTTAGGGCCGCCTAGCGGGAGGACTGAGCAGTTCTTC.

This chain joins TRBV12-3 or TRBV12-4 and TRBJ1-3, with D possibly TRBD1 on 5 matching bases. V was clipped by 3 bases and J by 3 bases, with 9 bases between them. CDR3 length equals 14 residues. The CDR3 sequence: CASSFGGHGNTIYF. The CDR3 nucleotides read TGTGCCAGCAGTTTTGGGGGTCATGGAAACACCATATATTTT.

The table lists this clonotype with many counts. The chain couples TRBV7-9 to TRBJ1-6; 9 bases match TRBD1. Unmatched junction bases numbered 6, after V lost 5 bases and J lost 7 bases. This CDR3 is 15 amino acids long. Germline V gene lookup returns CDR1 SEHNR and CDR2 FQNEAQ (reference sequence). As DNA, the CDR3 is TGTGCCAGCAGCCCAAGTGGACAGGGGAATTCACCCCTCCACTTT. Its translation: CASSPSGQGNSPLHF.

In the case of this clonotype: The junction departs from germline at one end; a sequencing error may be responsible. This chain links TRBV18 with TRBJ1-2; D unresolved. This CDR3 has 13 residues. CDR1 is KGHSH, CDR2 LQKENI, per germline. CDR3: CAISPGDGYGYTF. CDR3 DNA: TGTGCCATCTCACCAGGCGACGGCTATGGCTACACCTTC. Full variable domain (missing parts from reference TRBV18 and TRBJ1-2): NAGVMQNPRHLVRRRGQEARLRCSPMKGHSHVYWYRQLPEEGLKFMVYLQKENIIDESGMPKERFSAEFPKEGPSILRIQQVVRGDSAAYFCAISPGDGYGYTFGSGTRLTVV.